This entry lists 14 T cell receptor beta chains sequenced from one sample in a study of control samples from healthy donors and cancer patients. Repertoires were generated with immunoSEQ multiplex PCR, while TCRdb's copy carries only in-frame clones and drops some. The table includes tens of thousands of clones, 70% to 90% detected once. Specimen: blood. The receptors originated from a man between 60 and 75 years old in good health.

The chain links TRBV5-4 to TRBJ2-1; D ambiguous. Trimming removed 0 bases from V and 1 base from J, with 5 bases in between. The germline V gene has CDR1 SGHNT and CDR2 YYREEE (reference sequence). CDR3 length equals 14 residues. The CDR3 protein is CASSLAGSYNEQFF. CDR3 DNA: TGTGCCAGCAGCTTGGCAGGTTCCTACAATGAGCAGTTCTTC.

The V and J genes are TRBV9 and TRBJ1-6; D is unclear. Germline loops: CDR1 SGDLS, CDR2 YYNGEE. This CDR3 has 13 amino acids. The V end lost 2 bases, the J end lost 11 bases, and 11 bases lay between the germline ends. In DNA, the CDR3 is TGTGCCAGCAGCGTGTCCGAGGGCACACCCCTCCACTTT. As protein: CASSVSEGTPLHF.

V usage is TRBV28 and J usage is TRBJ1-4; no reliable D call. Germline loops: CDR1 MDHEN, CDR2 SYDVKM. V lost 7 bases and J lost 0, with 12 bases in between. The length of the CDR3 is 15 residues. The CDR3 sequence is CASTLYRATNEKLFF. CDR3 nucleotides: TGTGCCAGCACCCTTTATCGTGCAACTAATGAAAAACTGTTTTTT.

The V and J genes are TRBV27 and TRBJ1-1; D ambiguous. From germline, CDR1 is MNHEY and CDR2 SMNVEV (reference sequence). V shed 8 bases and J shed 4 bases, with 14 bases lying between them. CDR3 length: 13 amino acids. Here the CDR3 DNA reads TGTGCCAGCTCCTATTCGGGCAGCACTGAAGCTTTCTTT. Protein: CASSYSGSTEAFF.

DNA for the CDR3: TGCAGTGCTAGAAGCTGGGAAAAACTGTTTTTT. As protein: CSARSWEKLFF. The rearrangement uses TRBV20-1 and TRBJ1-4; D is unresolved. CDR1 and CDR2 (germline): DFQATT, SNEGSKA (reference sequence). The CDR3 loop spans 11 amino acids. Trimming cost V 2 bases and J 8 bases, with 6 bases left between them.

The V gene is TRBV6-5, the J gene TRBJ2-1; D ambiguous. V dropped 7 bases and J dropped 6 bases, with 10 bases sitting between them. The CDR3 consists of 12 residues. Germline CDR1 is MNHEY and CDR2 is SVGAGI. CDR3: CASTLGSNEQFF. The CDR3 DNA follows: TGTGCCAGCACCTTAGGGTCCAATGAGCAGTTCTTC.

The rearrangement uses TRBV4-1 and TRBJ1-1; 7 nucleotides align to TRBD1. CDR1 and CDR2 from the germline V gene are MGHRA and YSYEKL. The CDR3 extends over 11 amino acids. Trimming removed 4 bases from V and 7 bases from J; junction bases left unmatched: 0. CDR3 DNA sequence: TGCGCCAGCAGCCGACAGGGTGAAGCTTTCTTT. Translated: CASSRQGEAFF.

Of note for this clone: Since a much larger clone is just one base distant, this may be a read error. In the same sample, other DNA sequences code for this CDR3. For the CDR3, the DNA is TGCGCCAGCAGCCCCGGACAGGGATTGAACACTGAAGCTTTCTTT. The encoded protein is CASSPGQGLNTEAFF. The V gene is TRBV5-1, the J gene TRBJ1-1, with TRBD1 identical over 8 bases. Germline V CDR1 and CDR2: SGHRS, YFSETQ. With 4 bases clipped from V and 0 bases from J, the junction kept 5 bases outside the gene matches. The CDR3 sequence is 15 residues long.

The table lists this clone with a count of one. CDR3 nucleotide sequence: TGTGCCAGCAGCAATTTCGGACAGGCCTCTGGAAACACCATATATTTT. Translation: CASSNFGQASGNTIYF. V and J are TRBV7-6 and TRBJ1-3; TRBD1 aligns across 7 bases. The length of the CDR3 is 16 residues. Germline V gene lookup returns CDR1 SGHVS and CDR2 FNYEAQ. J lost 0 bases, V lost 5 bases, and 7 bases had no gene match.

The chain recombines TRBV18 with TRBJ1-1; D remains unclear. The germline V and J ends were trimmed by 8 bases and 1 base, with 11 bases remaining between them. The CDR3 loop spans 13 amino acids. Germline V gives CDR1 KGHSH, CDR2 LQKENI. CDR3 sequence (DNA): TGTGCCAGCGCCCCGGGAGCGAACACTGAAGCTTTCTTT. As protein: CASAPGANTEAFF.

The CDR3 loop is CASSLGLGGVGPSSYEQYF. CDR3 DNA sequence: TGTGCCAGCAGCTTGGGTCTCGGTGGAGTAGGGCCGAGCTCCTACGAGCAGTACTTC. This chain links TRBV5-5 with TRBJ2-7; no definite D call. Germline CDR1 SGHKS, CDR2 YYEKEE (reference sequence). The CDR3 spans 19 residues. Deletions cut 0 bases from V and 0 bases from J, with 22 bases between.

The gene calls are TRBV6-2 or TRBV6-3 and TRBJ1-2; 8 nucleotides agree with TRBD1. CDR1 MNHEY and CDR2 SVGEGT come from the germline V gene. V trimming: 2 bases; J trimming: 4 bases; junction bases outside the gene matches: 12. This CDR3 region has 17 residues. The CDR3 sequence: CASSYPLTGESVYGYTF. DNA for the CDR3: TGTGCCAGCAGTTACCCACTGACAGGGGAGAGTGTCTATGGCTACACCTTC.

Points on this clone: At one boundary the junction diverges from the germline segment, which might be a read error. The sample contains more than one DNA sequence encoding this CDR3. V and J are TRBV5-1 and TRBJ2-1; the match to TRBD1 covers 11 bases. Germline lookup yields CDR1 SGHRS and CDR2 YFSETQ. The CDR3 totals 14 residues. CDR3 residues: CASSYGTGGNEQFF. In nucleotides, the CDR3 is TGTGCCAGCAGCTACGGGACAGGGGGCAATGAGCAGTTCTTC.

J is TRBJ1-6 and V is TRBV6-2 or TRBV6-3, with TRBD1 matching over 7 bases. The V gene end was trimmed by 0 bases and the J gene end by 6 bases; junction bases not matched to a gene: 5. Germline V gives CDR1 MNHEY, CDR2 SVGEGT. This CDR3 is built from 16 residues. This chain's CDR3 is CASSYSLGQPNSPLHF. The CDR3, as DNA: TGTGCCAGCAGTTACTCGCTGGGACAGCCTAATTCACCCCTCCACTTT.